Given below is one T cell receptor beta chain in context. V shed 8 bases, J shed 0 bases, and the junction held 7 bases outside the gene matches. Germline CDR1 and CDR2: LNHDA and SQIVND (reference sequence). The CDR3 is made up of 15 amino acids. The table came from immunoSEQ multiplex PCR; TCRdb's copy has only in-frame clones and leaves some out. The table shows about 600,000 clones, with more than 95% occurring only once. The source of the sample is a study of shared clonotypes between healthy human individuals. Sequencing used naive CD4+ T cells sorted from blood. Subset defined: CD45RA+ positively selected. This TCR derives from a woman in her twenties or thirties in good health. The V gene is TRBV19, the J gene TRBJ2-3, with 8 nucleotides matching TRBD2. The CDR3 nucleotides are TGTGCCAGTTCCGGACTAGCTGGAAGCACAGATACGCAGTATTTT. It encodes CASSGLAGSTDTQYF.